This T cell receptor beta chain derives from a study of blood T cell repertoires in COVID-19. Study details: COVID-19 samples from acute and convalescent phases originated in the United States, Italy and Spain. From T cells, B-cell-depleted T cells, or PBMCs came the material, which was cDNA or gDNA.

Authors' data handling: Reference gene primer amplification yielded estimated nucleated cell counts. Data came from immunoSEQ multiplex PCR; TCRdb stores just in-frame clones and leaves some out. The V and J calls and clone size were taken over from that table, and D and trimming were inferred from the DNA. The sample comprises fewer than 30,000 clones, 85% of which are singletons, and under 30% rests with the top ten. Per germline, CDR1 MGHRA and CDR2 YSYEKL. V lost 2 bases, J lost 5 bases, and 10 bases lay in between. The CDR3 totals 13 residues. The V gene is TRBV4-1, the J gene TRBJ2-7; D is ambiguous. Material for sequencing was peripheral blood. The sequence was obtained from a human donor in a cohort sampled during active COVID-19. The DNA of the CDR3 is TGCGCCAGCAGCCAAACCGGGTCCCACGAGCAGTACTTC. It yields the protein CASSQTGSHEQYF.